Below, 8 T cell receptor beta chains from the same sample are listed, as sequenced in a study of blood T cell repertoires in COVID-19 (dated by TCRdb to the early 2020s). The library was built by means of the immunoSEQ multiplex PCR assay. Drawn from immuneACCESS, this table holds only the in-frame rearrangements with V and J called that TCRdb kept. Clones are partly lost; checked studies trace under half to an unresolved V gene and leave the rest unexplained. This sample is represented by approximately 220,000 clones; roughly 80% of them were singletons. About 2.4% of the sample is held by the ten biggest clonotypes. The sequenced sample consisted of peripheral blood. These receptors all come from a woman aged 55-69 years with acute or convalescent COVID-19.

DNA of the CDR3: TGTGCCAGCAGTCCGGACAGGCTTTCCACTAATGAAAAACTGTTTTTT. Translation gives CASSPDRLSTNEKLFF. This chain joins TRBV2 and TRBJ1-4; 7 nucleotides line up with TRBD1. CDR1 SNHLY and CDR2 FYNNEI come from the germline V gene. CDR3 size: 16 residues. The V segment lost 5 bases and the J segment 2 bases; nucleotides outside the gene matches: 8.

The chain recombines TRBV6-5 with TRBJ2-3; 7 nucleotides line up with TRBD2. Germline V gene data show CDR1 as MNHEY and CDR2 as SVGAGI. V gave up 6 bases and J gave up 1 base; unmatched junction bases: 7. The CDR3 consists of 15 residues. The DNA of the CDR3 is TGTGCCAGCAGGAGAGGGCTAGCGGGCACAGATACGCAGTATTTT. It encodes CASRRGLAGTDTQYF.

This rearrangement joins TRBV18 to TRBJ2-2; maybe TRBD2 (6 bases). Looked up from germline, CDR1 is KGHSH and CDR2 is LQKENI. The CDR3 is made up of 16 amino acids. The V and J ends lost 1 base and 2 bases respectively, with 11 bases between them. This chain's CDR3 is CASSPQLAPNTGELFF. CDR3 nucleotide sequence: TGTGCCAGCTCACCACAACTAGCACCCAACACCGGGGAGCTGTTTTTT.

This clone was counted once. The chain has TRBV19 and TRBJ2-1, with TRBD2 matching over 10 bases. Germline V CDR1 and CDR2: LNHDA, SQIVND (reference sequence). The J segment lost 7 bases and the V segment lost 6 bases, leaving 12 bases of the junction unmatched. This CDR3 has 16 residues. As DNA, the CDR3 is TGTGCCAGTAGCGACTCCATAGCGGGGGGCAGGAATGAGCAGTTCTTC. Protein sequence: CASSDSIAGGRNEQFF.

V is TRBV5-5 and J is TRBJ2-5; TRBD2 agrees at 11 bases. In germline, CDR1 is SGHKS, CDR2 YYEKEE (reference sequence). J lost 0 bases, V lost 4 bases, and 5 bases had no gene match. CDR3 length: 16 residues. CDR3 coding DNA: TGTGCCAGCAGCCATCTAGCGGGGGGCTACCAAGAGACCCAGTACTTC. Amino acid sequence: CASSHLAGGYQETQYF.

The chain recombines TRBV18 with TRBJ1-1; tentatively, D is TRBD1 (6 bases). Germline loops: CDR1 KGHSH, CDR2 LQKENI. V lost 1 base and J lost 5, with 14 bases in between. This CDR3 spans 15 amino acids. The CDR3 spells CASSPLDSADTEAFF. The CDR3, as DNA: TGTGCCAGCTCACCACTGGACAGTGCTGATACTGAAGCTTTCTTT.

The chain combines TRBV18 with TRBJ2-6; TRBD1 is a possible D gene (6 bases). Germline V gives CDR1 KGHSH, CDR2 LQKENI. The CDR3 extends over 17 amino acids. V lost 0 bases and J 0 bases, leaving 9 bases between the germline ends. The CDR3 region is CASSPPQGSSGANVLTF. In nucleotides, the CDR3 is TGTGCCAGCTCACCACCCCAGGGGAGCTCTGGGGCCAACGTCCTGACTTTC.

V and J are TRBV6-1 and TRBJ2-2; 7 positions agree with TRBD2. The CDR3 covers 14 residues. Germline V gene data show CDR1 as MNHNS and CDR2 as SASEGT. Trimming cost V 2 bases and J 3 bases; bases outside gene matches: 0. CDR3 DNA sequence: TGTGCCAGCAGTGAAAGCGGGGACACCGGGGAGCTGTTTTTT. Protein: CASSESGDTGELFF.